A single sample gave rise to the 7 T cell receptor beta chains below, sequenced in a study of human T cells and chemical hapten exposure. TCRdb analysed the RACE reads with MiXCR anew, one entry per CDR3 protein. In the table there are 50,000 or so distinct CDR3 sequences, 9.9% of which are singletons. Described time point: patch test 3, about 24 weeks after DPC sensitization. Documented treatment: therapeutic diphenylcyclopropenone sensitization with weekly scalp DPC. Material: whole blood, obtained in connection with sensitization to the hapten diphenylcyclopropenone (DPC). These receptors were obtained from a woman aged 40-49 years with alopecia areata. Some clones in this sample may be carry-over from other donors' samples.

This clonotype was seen only a few times. The CDR3 nucleotides are TGCAGTGCGCCCGGTGCACGGAGCACAGATACGCAGTATTTT. Translated: CSAPGARSTDTQYF. The chain links TRBV20-1 to TRBJ2-3, with D unresolved. The germline V and J ends were trimmed by 6 bases and 0 bases, with 13 bases remaining between them. Germline-derived CDR1 and CDR2 are DFQATT and SNEGSKA (reference sequence). This CDR3 has 14 residues.

The chain is built from TRBV11-2 and TRBJ1-1; D not certain. Between the trimmed V and J ends, which lost 3 bases and 0 bases, there was a span of 8 bases. The CDR3 is 14 amino acids. CDR1 is SGHAT and CDR2 is FQNNGV in the germline V gene. The CDR3: CASSFRGVNTEAFF. As DNA, the CDR3 is TGTGCCAGCAGCTTTCGGGGAGTGAACACTGAAGCTTTCTTT.

The genes are TRBV12-3 or TRBV12-4 and TRBJ1-3; D perhaps matches TRBD1 (5 bases). Deletions cut 7 bases from V and 0 bases from J, with 10 bases between. CDR3 size: 14 residues. The CDR3 DNA sequence: TGTGCCAGCACAAGAGGGGCCTCTGGAAACACCATATATTTT. It is translated as CASTRGASGNTIYF.

This clonotype has more than one count but fewer than ten. The rearrangement uses TRBV7-8 and TRBJ2-2; a possible D gene is TRBD2 (5 bases). Trimming left V 0 bases short and J 4 bases short, with 9 bases between. From germline, CDR1 is SGHVS and CDR2 FQNEAQ. The CDR3 totals 15 residues. Written as DNA, the CDR3 is TGTGCCAGCAGCTTAGCGAGTCGGGGCACCGGGGAGCTGTTTTTT. Translation gives CASSLASRGTGELFF.

The genes are TRBV11-2 and TRBJ2-2; 14 bases map to TRBD2. The germline gives CDR1 SGHAT, CDR2 FQNNGV. This CDR3 comprises 21 residues. V shed 5 bases, J shed 0 bases, and the junction held 14 bases outside the gene matches. The CDR3 reads CASSDPRTSGGPGPNTGELFF. CDR3 DNA sequence: TGTGCCAGCAGCGATCCGCGGACTAGCGGGGGGCCGGGACCGAACACCGGGGAGCTGTTTTTT.

The V and J genes are TRBV5-4 and TRBJ1-2; 7 nucleotides line up with TRBD1. Trimming at V came to 4 bases and at J to 5 bases, leaving 8 bases not matched to a gene. The CDR3 extends over 14 amino acids. Germline-derived CDR1 and CDR2 are SGHNT and YYREEE (reference sequence). The chain's CDR3 is CASSPDRELYGYTF. The CDR3 DNA reads TGTGCCAGCAGCCCCGACAGGGAACTTTATGGCTACACCTTC.

This chain uses TRBV6-2 or TRBV6-3 with TRBJ2-1; D is unresolved. Germline CDR1 reads MNHEY; CDR2 reads SVGEGT. This CDR3 is 11 amino acids long. The ends were cut back, 5 bases at V and 10 bases at J, with 9 bases in the middle. CDR3 loop: CASSHGWEQFF. CDR3 nucleotide sequence: TGTGCCAGCAGTCACGGGTGGGAGCAGTTCTTC.